The 15 T cell receptor beta chains below all came from one sample that was sequenced in a study of OX40 agonist ivuxolimab in advanced cancers. Assay used: immunoSEQ multiplex PCR; TCRdb lists only in-frame clones, some missing. The sample has approximately 40,000 clones; about 80% are singletons. Sequencing used CD4+ or CD8+ T cells sorted from blood, obtained in a trial of the OX40 agonist ivuxolimab. Source of these receptors: an adult with an advanced solid tumor such as melanoma, head and neck, liver or kidney cancer.

This clone was seen a handful of times. The J gene is TRBJ1-5, the V gene TRBV19; the D is unclear. This CDR3 has 13 amino acids. Trimming took 4 bases from V and 4 from J, leaving 8 bases between them. Germline CDR1 reads LNHDA; CDR2 reads SQIVND (reference sequence). DNA of the CDR3: TGTGCCAGTAGTACCGGGAGGAATCAGCCCCAGCATTTT. Residues: CASSTGRNQPQHF.

This chain joins TRBV19 and TRBJ2-1; tentatively, D is TRBD2 (6 bases). V lost 5 bases and J 9 bases, leaving 14 bases between the germline ends. The CDR3 is 13 residues long. Germline assignment: CDR1 LNHDA and CDR2 SQIVND (reference sequence). The CDR3 sequence: CASSPPGVGEQFF. CDR3 nucleotide sequence: TGTGCCAGTAGTCCCCCGGGGGTTGGTGAGCAGTTCTTC.

This sequence joins TRBV19 and TRBJ2-7, with TRBD1 matching 8 bases. V shed 0 bases, J shed 3 bases, and the junction held 4 bases outside the gene matches. Germline CDR1 and CDR2: LNHDA and SQIVND (reference sequence). This CDR3 has 15 amino acids. The CDR3 is CASSIDRDRYYEQYF. In DNA, the CDR3 is TGTGCCAGTAGTATAGATCGGGACAGGTACTACGAGCAGTACTTC.

This rearrangement joins TRBV2 to TRBJ2-1; 9 nucleotides align to TRBD1. This CDR3 comprises 14 residues. Germline CDR1 is SNHLY and CDR2 is FYNNEI. V gave up 4 bases and J gave up 9 bases; unmatched junction bases: 7. The CDR3 is CASSGTGEVGEQFF. The CDR3 DNA sequence: TGTGCCAGCAGTGGGACAGGGGAGGTAGGTGAGCAGTTCTTC.

The V and J genes are TRBV5-1 and TRBJ2-1; tentative D call: TRBD2 (6 bases). CDR3 length: 15 residues. From germline, CDR1 is SGHRS and CDR2 YFSETQ. The V end was cut by 4 bases, the J end by 4 bases, with 15 bases between. The CDR3 is CASSQDGGEYNEQFF. The CDR3 region has the DNA TGCGCCAGCAGCCAAGACGGGGGAGAGTACAATGAGCAGTTCTTC.

This clone was observed a single time. V is TRBV27 and J is TRBJ2-1, with D possibly TRBD2 on 5 matching bases. Germline V CDR1 and CDR2: MNHEY, SMNVEV (reference sequence). The CDR3 totals 15 residues. V gave up 5 bases and J gave up 2 bases, with 13 bases separating them. CDR3 sequence reads: CASSRVPGTYNEQFF. CDR3 bases: TGTGCCAGCAGTAGGGTTCCCGGGACCTACAATGAGCAGTTCTTC.

The gene calls are TRBV7-2 and TRBJ2-5, with D possibly being TRBD2 (7 bases). Looked up from germline, CDR1 is SGHTA and CDR2 is FQGNSA. The CDR3 length is 14 residues. With 5 bases removed from V and 5 bases from J, the gap between germline ends came to 15 bases. This CDR3 is CASSLGGGGETQYF. The CDR3 DNA sequence: TGTGCCAGCAGCCTTGGGGGAGGGGGTGAGACCCAGTACTTC.

The chain joins TRBV11-2 to TRBJ1-2; TRBD1 matches at 7 bases. Per germline, CDR1 SGHAT and CDR2 FQNNGV. This CDR3 is built from 15 residues. V shed 5 bases, J shed 4 bases, and the junction held 10 bases outside the gene matches. The CDR3 region has the DNA TGTGCCAGCAGCCAGCCCGGACAGGCGCTCTATGGCTACACCTTC. Encoded protein: CASSQPGQALYGYTF.

This clone was counted once. This chain joins TRBV12-5 and TRBJ2-3; D gene uncertain. The CDR3 spans 15 residues. Trimming shortened V by 5 bases and J by 2 bases, and 14 bases separated the two germline ends. Germline CDR1 and CDR2: LGHNT and FRNRAP. The chain's CDR3 is CASGPPLGFTDTQYF. The CDR3 bases are TGTGCTAGTGGTCCACCTTTGGGATTCACAGATACGCAGTATTTT.

The chain employs TRBV6-5 and TRBJ1-5; D not resolved. Trimming removed 2 bases at V and 9 bases at J, with 11 bases between. CDR3 length: 13 residues. The germline gives CDR1 MNHEY, CDR2 SVGAGI. The CDR3 DNA reads as TGTGCCAGCAGTTACGCCCCCACTGGGCCCCAGCATTTT. Its protein product is CASSYAPTGPQHF.

The chain has TRBV15 and TRBJ1-1; D is possibly TRBD1 (6 bases). The germline V gene encodes CDR1 LNHNV and CDR2 YYDKDF (reference sequence). V lost 0 bases to trimming and J lost 5 bases, with 16 bases between them. This CDR3 region has 16 residues. The CDR3 is CATSREGTGLRTEAFF. The CDR3 DNA sequence: TGTGCCACCAGCAGAGAAGGAACAGGGCTGAGGACTGAAGCTTTCTTT.

V usage is TRBV6-1 and J usage is TRBJ2-1, with 8 bases aligning to TRBD2. Per the germline V gene, CDR1 is MNHNS and CDR2 is SASEGT. The CDR3 loop spans 17 amino acids. The V and J ends lost 4 bases and 10 bases, in that order; junction bases with no gene match: 18. The CDR3, as DNA: TGTGCCAGCAGTGGGGGTAGCGGGGCTTCCCTGGGGCGCGAGCAGTTCTTC. This sequence encodes CASSGGSGASLGREQFF.

The chain combines TRBV7-9 with TRBJ1-1; weak D call: TRBD1 (6 bases). CDR3 length equals 16 residues. V was cut by 3 bases and J by 6 bases, with 20 bases left in between. CDR1 and CDR2 from the germline V gene are SEHNR and FQNEAQ (reference sequence). The CDR3 here is CASSFGGYHWSPEAFF. The CDR3 DNA follows: TGTGCCAGCAGCTTCGGGGGCTACCACTGGTCACCTGAAGCTTTCTTT.

V and J are TRBV18 and TRBJ1-4, with D hard to call. The CDR3 loop spans 16 amino acids. The V and J ends lost 6 bases and 0 bases respectively, with 14 bases between them. Germline V gene data show CDR1 as KGHSH and CDR2 as LQKENI. CDR3 sequence reads: CASSLNRLATNEKLFF. In DNA, the CDR3 is TGTGCCAGCTCCCTTAACCGACTTGCAACTAATGAAAAACTGTTTTTT.

This chain joins TRBV19 and TRBJ2-1, with TRBD1 identical over 8 bases. Trimming cost V 1 base and J 7 bases; bases outside gene matches: 6. Per the germline V gene, CDR1 is LNHDA and CDR2 is SQIVND (reference sequence). This CDR3 comprises 15 residues. Written as DNA, the CDR3 is TGTGCCAGTAGTATAGCGGCAGGGGGCGCGAATGAGCAGTTCTTC. Its translation is CASSIAAGGANEQFF.